The clone carrying this TCR beta chain has at least ten counts. This sample stems from a study of blood T cells in healthy people across ages. The use of a sample-barcoded 5' primer and a J-beta primer mix characterized a second PCR of roughly 6 to 11 cycles. TCRdb analysed the 5' RACE reads with MiXCR anew, one entry per CDR3 protein. The sample holds about a million distinct CDR3 sequences, under 50% seen once. V lost 0 bases and J 9 bases, leaving 9 bases between the germline ends. Germline values: CDR1 DFQATT, CDR2 SNEGSKA (reference sequence). CDR3 length equals 13 residues. Material: blood. The chain has TRBV20-1 and TRBJ1-6, with D possibly being TRBD1 (6 bases). The sequence was collected from a man aged 25-45 years in good health. In DNA, the CDR3 is TGCAGTGCTAGAGAACAGGGTGGTTCACCCCTCCACTTT. Translating it yields CSAREQGGSPLHF.